The rows below give T cell receptor beta chains drawn from one sample of a study of CD8 T cells in Susac syndrome. TCRdb re-called the immunoSEQ multiplex PCR reads with MiXCR, one entry per CDR3 protein. The data show about 69,000 distinct CDR3 sequences, more than 85% seen once. Sequenced material: CD8+ T cells from PBMCs. These receptors all stem from a human donor in good health. CDR3s include the opening cysteine and the closing phenylalanine or tryptophan. Fields, in order: J gene, V gene, CDR3 protein.

J: TRBJ2-1
V: TRBV7-9
CDR3: CASSFLRGFQFF

J: TRBJ1-2
V: TRBV20-1
CDR3: CSAPAGDFNYGYTF

J: TRBJ2-6
V: TRBV29-1
CDR3: CSVQRDRGSGANVLTF

J: TRBJ1-5
V: TRBV19
CDR3: CASEVGLRGNQPQHF

J: TRBJ2-5
V: TRBV7-9
CDR3: CASSQGGQHQETQYF

J: TRBJ2-2
V: TRBV28
CDR3: CASSLYPPLVPSTGELFF

J: TRBJ1-5
V: TRBV6-5
CDR3: CASSYGGGNQPQHF

J: TRBJ1-1
V: TRBV27
CDR3: CASSPILIGVNTEAFF

J: TRBJ2-2
V: TRBV2
CDR3: CASGLAGGRKGSGELFF

J: TRBJ2-7
V: TRBV6-5
CDR3: CASSYDQGTISYEQYF

J: TRBJ1-2
V: TRBV13
CDR3: CASSKGRGYGYTF

J: TRBJ1-4
V: TRBV7-9
CDR3: CASSFDGGWEKLFF

J: TRBJ2-1
V: TRBV2
CDR3: CASRAGAGAYNEQFF

J: TRBJ1-6
V: TRBV5-1
CDR3: CASSLESSYNSPLHF

J: TRBJ1-5
V: TRBV4-1
CDR3: CASSPAIGGRLEKQPQHF

J: TRBJ1-3
V: TRBV6-5
CDR3: CASIGQWSSGNTIYF

J: TRBJ2-1
V: TRBV11-3
CDR3: CASSSRAGANNEQFF

J: TRBJ1-6
V: TRBV28
CDR3: CASSEVGGPVSPLHF

J: TRBJ1-1
V: TRBV7-9
CDR3: CASSSEWTEAFF

J: TRBJ2-1
V: TRBV6-5
CDR3: CASSYSAGEVYNEQFF

J: TRBJ1-2
V: TRBV6-5
CDR3: CASSYGQSYTF

J: TRBJ1-1
V: TRBV23-1
CDR3: CASSQLVAEAFF

J: TRBJ1-1
V: TRBV29-1
CDR3: CSVEGFLQVSATEAFF

J: TRBJ1-1
V: TRBV29-1
CDR3: CSADTVAEAFF

J: TRBJ2-1
V: TRBV7-9
CDR3: CASSPEGVSGNEQFF

J: TRBJ1-4
V: TRBV6-1
CDR3: CASSPEGGGEKLFF

J: TRBJ2-7
V: TRBV30
CDR3: CALTGTAYEQYF

J: TRBJ2-3
V: TRBV7-2
CDR3: CVSSPSLLLDTQYF

J: TRBJ2-3
V: TRBV30
CDR3: CAWGEHQTQYF

J: TRBJ1-1
V: TRBV4-3
CDR3: CASSQDFRGPLNTEAFF

J: TRBJ1-1
V: TRBV7-9
CDR3: CASSPGGVTEAFF

J: TRBJ2-7
V: TRBV9
CDR3: CASSVDAVAYEQYF

J: TRBJ1-5
V: TRBV7-9
CDR3: CASSLGASQPQHF

J: TRBJ2-1
V: TRBV5-4
CDR3: CASSSVPPMDEQFF

J: TRBJ2-7
V: TRBV29-1
CDR3: CSVRDSSYEQYF

J: TRBJ2-7
V: TRBV7-9
CDR3: CASSRSDTYEQYF

J: TRBJ1-1
V: TRBV7-9
CDR3: CASSLENRETEAFF

J: TRBJ1-1
V: TRBV7-2
CDR3: CASSLATTEAFF

J: TRBJ2-4
V: TRBV29-1
CDR3: CSVMVDGGQNIQYF

J: TRBJ1-1
V: TRBV7-9
CDR3: CASSPLGQGASEAFF

J: TRBJ1-3
V: TRBV12-3/TRBV12-4
CDR3: CASSQTGPGNTIYF

J: TRBJ2-2
V: TRBV4-3
CDR3: CASSLSGTGDGELFF

J: TRBJ1-2
V: TRBV19
CDR3: CASSIGGQIYGYTF

J: TRBJ1-1
V: TRBV19
CDR3: CASTLGQGWTEAFF

J: TRBJ2-7
V: TRBV28
CDR3: CASIKRAFDRDEEQYF

J: TRBJ2-5
V: TRBV3-1
CDR3: CASSQPSGGTQETQYF

J: TRBJ2-1
V: TRBV5-1
CDR3: CASSLASVSRGEQFF